This T cell receptor (beta chain) was sequenced for a study of CD8 T cells in Susac syndrome. CD8+ and CD4+ blood T cells underwent TCR beta sequencing. RNA amounts of about 0.5 to 1 ug underwent reverse transcription with random hexamers. In TCRdb, the immunoSEQ multiplex PCR reads were re-called with MiXCR into one record per CDR3 protein. Here the sample spans about 120,000 distinct CDR3 sequences, 85% to 95% being singletons. CDR3 length equals 15 residues. V was trimmed by 5 bases and J by 3 bases, leaving 16 bases between them. The TCR sequence derives from a human donor in good health. The specimen was CD8+ T cells from PBMCs. The chain joins TRBV12-3 or TRBV12-4 to TRBJ1-1; TRBD1 might be the D (5 bases). In DNA form, the CDR3 reads TGTGCCAGCAGTCCCGGGGATAGGGGCTACACTGAAGCTTTCTTT. This codes for CASSPGDRGYTEAFF.